The entry that follows covers one T cell receptor beta chain sequence. The antigen it recognizes is unknown. One base away there is no much larger clone; base qualities are not given. Distinct nucleotide sequences in the sample also encode this CDR3. Donors were healthy HIV-negative adults with no recently reported acute infections or vaccinations. All donors were Caucasian adults living in Nashville, Tennessee, USA. The CD8 memory samples were a combination of magnetically selected CD45RO+ cells and CCR7-negative CD45RA+ effector memory (TemRA) cells. Blood was collected by leukapheresis, and PBMCs were isolated by Ficoll-Histopaque density gradient centrifugation and then cryopreserved in liquid nitrogen vapor phase. Analytical flow cytometry was used to check the purity and quantity of each magnetically sorted T cell population. Each sorted fraction had its genomic DNA isolated and then quantified by UV absorbance on a Nanodrop 2000c.

The data were taken from a study of shared clonotypes between healthy human individuals (dated by TCRdb to about 2020). Regarding the research as a whole: The cohort included a few men and two women between 18 and 49 years of age. Between about 0.9 and 9 billion PBMCs per donor were obtained by leukapheresis. To increase sequencing depth and limit assay-specific biases, different laboratories used diverse techniques to prepare libraries and sequence TCR repertoires. The study deeply sequenced blood TCR repertoires of 5 or 6 healthy adults to estimate repertoire size and the extent of clonotype sharing between individuals. For each donor, three plates each were used for CD4 naive and CD4 memory, two plates were used for CD8 naive, and one plate was used for CD8 memory.

From its cysteine to its phenylalanine, the CDR3 spans 13 amino acids. Of all the DNA, just the CDR3 is kept, 39 bases in frame from base 1. The germline V gene provides CDR1 SGHRS and CDR2 YFSETQ. A distance of 6 bases separates the germline ends of V and J, which lose 0 bases and 2 bases respectively. What the study reported, not specific to this receptor: Sampling was limited to blood, and TCR repertoires in tissue likely differ from TCR repertoires in blood. Incomplete sequencing was indicated by rarefaction of sorted-subset datasets, despite the large sequencing depth. Naive subsets generally had larger estimated clonotype richness than memory subsets. Compared with non-shared clonotypes, the clonotypes found in all four sorted-subset donors had higher generation probabilities. Pairwise subsampling led to the expectation that sequencing depth would affect the degree of clonotype sharing among donors. The genetic and exposure-history diversity represented was limited by the small number of donors. About 5% of naive CD4, 3.5% of naive CD8, 2.3% of memory CD4, and around 0.4% of memory CD8 clonotypes were shared across several donors.

TCR CDR3 regions were amplified from genomic DNA by multiplex PCR using the deep immunoSEQ assay. Extracted genomic DNA from each cell subset was distributed evenly across all wells of several immunoSEQ 96-well plates, and each plate was treated as a replicate. For sorted subsets, approximately 210 ng of genomic DNA, equivalent to 25,000 to 35,000 T cell genomes, went into each replicate PCR. Purified libraries were quantified with a Qubit 3.0 fluorometer, sized on a Bioanalyzer 2100, and re-quantified with the KAPA Library Quantification kit. A separate single-read 150-cycle Illumina NextSeq 550 flow cell was used to sequence each immunoSEQ 96-well plate. The source study handled its data this way. The immunoSEQ output contained only junctional sequences without quality scores, so filtering could not match that applied to full-length reads. Sequences were annotated with PyIR, a Python wrapper for IgBLAST v1.9, using IMGT germline references to assign V/J genes and CDR3. Reads were filtered out if the reads had weak V/J assignments (E-value above 1e-6), no CDR3, stop codons, out-of-frame junctions, or ambiguous translated residues. V3J clonotypes were defined as sequences sharing an identical inferred V gene, J gene, and CDR3 amino acid sequence. To compute the percentage overlap between repertoires, the number of shared unique clonotypes was divided by the size of the smaller repertoire. RTK rarefaction, the Chao1 estimator, and Recon v2.1 estimates of unobserved clonotypes were used to assess repertoire richness. OLGA was used to compute generation probabilities for all TCRbeta clonotypes that the gDNA method yielded from a few donors. The source is immuneACCESS, and TCRdb retained only in-frame sequences with V and J called. Part of the clones is not carried over; for the studies checked, unresolved V genes explain less than half of this, and the remainder is unexplained. That table gives V, J and clone size, and the DNA gave D and trimming. In this sample the table shows about 380,000 clones, about 97% of which occur a single time. Of the sample, approximately 0.32% is held by the ten largest clones.

The source of this sequence is a man aged 25 to 45 in good health. The rearranged segments are TRBV5-1 and TRBJ2-7, with the D gene not clear enough to name. The sample taken for sequencing was memory CD8+ T cells sorted from blood. Sample cell subset or site, as interpreted from the label and publication: CD45RO+ cells pooled with CCR7-negative TemRA cells. The DNA sequence is as follows: TGCGCCAGCAGCTTGGGGGGTCCCTACGAGCAGTACTTC. Its protein reads: CASSLGGPYEQYF. Reference TRBV5-1 and TRBJ2-7 proteins supply the regions before and after the CDR3; the full variable domain is: KAGVTQTPRYLIKTRGQQVTLSCSPISGHRSVSWYQQTPGQGLQFLFEYFSETQRNKGNFPGRFSGRQFSNSRSEMNVSTLELGDSALYLCASSLGGPYEQYFGPGTRLTVT.